A selection of T cell receptor beta chains follows, all from one sample in a study of T-cell reconstitution after alpha-beta-depleted transplantation in children. TCRdb re-called the PCR reads with MiXCR, one entry per CDR3 protein. The table shows around 480,000 distinct CDR3 sequences, with about 31% occurring only once. Material: PBMCs from the stem cell graft donor, obtained from the stem cell graft. The receptors were sampled from a human donor who donated a stem cell graft to a child with aplastic anemia. CDR3s include the opening cysteine and the closing phenylalanine or tryptophan. The D gene is left open where the match is weak. Rows may omit the clone size; those that give it use once, few, many or a size class.

J,D,V,size,DNA,CDR3
TRBJ1-1,NA,TRBV5-5,few,TGTGCCAGCAGCTTGGTGGGAACCCCCGAAGCTTTCTTT,CASSLVGTPEAFF
TRBJ2-7,TRBD1,TRBV7-9,few,TGTGCCAGCAGCACGAAACAGGGGGTGGTGTACGAGCAGTACTTC,CASSTKQGVVYEQYF
TRBJ2-2,NA,TRBV29-1,NA,TGCAGCGTTGATACGGATACGAACACCAGGGAGCTGTTTTTT,CSVDTDTNTRELFF
TRBJ1-5,TRBD1,TRBV12-3/TRBV12-4,once,TGTGCCGTTCCCGGGGCAGGGGGGGGTCAGCCCCAGCATTTT,CAVPGAGGGQPQHF
TRBJ1-6,NA,TRBV5-5,few,TGTGCCAGCAGCCCCTCGGGACCTAGAGAGTATTCACCCCTCCACTTT,CASSPSGPREYSPLHF
TRBJ2-1,TRBD2,TRBV20-1,NA,TGCAGTGTTCATCTCGCCCATATAGCGGGCAATGAGCAGTTCTTC,CSVHLAHIAGNEQFF
TRBJ2-7,NA,TRBV6-2/TRBV6-3,few,TGTGCCAGCAGTTACGACAGTCCCTACGAGCAGTACTTC,CASSYDSPYEQYF
TRBJ2-1,NA,TRBV10-3,NA,TGTGCCATCAGTGAGTCTTGGACTGCGAGGAATGAGCAGTTCTTC,CAISESWTARNEQFF
TRBJ2-1,NA,TRBV20-1,few,TGCAGTGCTAGAGATTTGGCTTCGCAGTTCTTC,CSARDLASQFF
TRBJ2-7,NA,TRBV27,NA,TGTGCCAGCAGTTCCCTCGGGGCAACGAGTCCCTACGAGCAGTACTTC,CASSSLGATSPYEQYF
TRBJ2-1,NA,TRBV29-1,few,TGCAGCGTTGAGTCAGAATACAATGAGCAGTTCTTC,CSVESEYNEQFF
TRBJ2-1,TRBD2,TRBV20-1,few,TGCAGTGCTAGATTTTTTTTTCTGGCGGGAGGAACGAATGAGCAGTTCTTC,CSARFFFLAGGTNEQFF
TRBJ2-7,TRBD2,TRBV4-3,NA,TGCGCCAGCAGCCCAGGGAGGGCGAGCGAGCAGTACTTC,CASSPGRASEQYF
TRBJ2-3,NA,TRBV12-5,NA,TGTGCTAGTGGTTTGGGACTCACAGATACGCAGTATTTT,CASGLGLTDTQYF
TRBJ2-1,TRBD2,TRBV6-2/TRBV6-3,few,TGTGCCAGCAGTTACTCGTCTCCGGGACTAGCTTCCGATGAGCAGTTCTTC,CASSYSSPGLASDEQFF
TRBJ1-1,NA,TRBV5-5,few,TGTGCCAGCAGCTTCAGGGACTCGTACACTGAAGCTTTCTTT,CASSFRDSYTEAFF
TRBJ1-5,NA,TRBV27,few,TGTGCCAGCAGTTTTCGGGGGGATCGGCCCCAGCATTTT,CASSFRGDRPQHF
TRBJ1-4,NA,TRBV29-1,NA,TGCAGCGTTGAAGACTCCCTTAATGAAAAACTGTTTTTT,CSVEDSLNEKLFF
TRBJ1-5,TRBD1,TRBV19,NA,TGTGCCAGTAGTACCGGCCGATCAGGGGGAGGAGGCAATCAGCCCCAGCATTTT,CASSTGRSGGGGNQPQHF
TRBJ1-4,NA,TRBV7-2,few,TGTGCCAGCAGCTTAGCCGGACAGAATGAAAAACTGTTTTTT,CASSLAGQNEKLFF
TRBJ2-2,NA,TRBV9,NA,TGTGCCAGCAGCCGGGTCCTGGGCACCGGGGAGCTGTTTTTT,CASSRVLGTGELFF
TRBJ2-1,NA,TRBV12-2,NA,TGTGCAAGTCGTTCGGGACTAGCGGGAGGGCCGAGGTCCTACAATGAGCAGTTCTTC,CASRSGLAGGPRSYNEQFF
TRBJ2-5,NA,TRBV5-1,few,TGCGCCAGCAGCTTTAACTTCCAAGTCCAAGAGACCCAGTACTTC,CASSFNFQVQETQYF
TRBJ2-2,TRBD2,TRBV29-1,few,TGCAGCGTTGAATCGGTGACTAGCGGCCCGGCGTCCGGGGAGCTGTTTTTT,CSVESVTSGPASGELFF
TRBJ2-3,TRBD2,TRBV5-6,few,TGTGCCAGCAGCAGACCGGGACTAGCGGGAGCGGCCCTTGCAGATACGCAGTATTTT,CASSRPGLAGAALADTQYF
TRBJ2-7,TRBD1,TRBV7-8,NA,TGTGCCAGCACCCCGGGACAGGGTGGCGAGCAGTACTTC,CASTPGQGGEQYF
TRBJ1-1,TRBD1,TRBV29-1,few,TGCAGCGTGCCCGGGACAGTGAGGTGGCCTGAAGCTTTCTTT,CSVPGTVRWPEAFF
TRBJ2-1,NA,TRBV5-4,few,TGTGCCAGCAGCTTGGAGTGGGGGAATGAGCAGTTCTTC,CASSLEWGNEQFF
TRBJ1-1,NA,TRBV5-4,NA,TGTGCCAGCAGCTTGGTCGGGGTTACTGAAGCTTTCTTT,CASSLVGVTEAFF
TRBJ2-2,NA,TRBV20-1,few,TGCAGTGCCGCCCCGGGAAGGGTCGCCGGGGAGCTGTTTTTT,CSAAPGRVAGELFF
TRBJ2-2,NA,TRBV29-1,NA,TGCAGCGTTACAGGGATCGCCGGGGAGCTGTTTTTT,CSVTGIAGELFF
TRBJ2-1,NA,TRBV20-1,NA,TGCAGTGCTAACCACAGGGTACGGGATGAGCAGTTCTTC,CSANHRVRDEQFF
TRBJ2-1,NA,TRBV7-2,NA,TGTGCCAGCAGCCTGTCGGCTAGCCCTCACAATGAGCAGTTCTTC,CASSLSASPHNEQFF
TRBJ2-1,NA,TRBV18,few,TGTGCCAGCTCACCAAACCAGGGTTTGGATGAGCAGTTCTTC,CASSPNQGLDEQFF
TRBJ1-3,TRBD1,TRBV7-7,few,TGTGCCAGCAGCACCGGGACAGGGCCTGGAAACACCATATATTTT,CASSTGTGPGNTIYF
TRBJ2-1,TRBD2,TRBV20-1,NA,TGCAGTGCTAGAGGGCGGGAGGTTCGATTAGGGCAGTTCTTC,CSARGREVRLGQFF
TRBJ2-6,NA,TRBV4-2,once,TGTGCCAGCAGCCAAGAGTCCGGGAGAAGGGTCAACGTCCTGACTTTC,CASSQESGRRVNVLTF
TRBJ2-7,TRBD1,TRBV30,NA,TGTGCCTGGAGTCAGACAGGGTCCTACGAGCAGTACTTC,CAWSQTGSYEQYF
TRBJ2-5,NA,TRBV7-9,NA,TGTGCCAGCCGGGCCCTAGGGGAGACCCAGTACTTC,CASRALGETQYF
TRBJ2-5,NA,TRBV6-5,few,TGTGCCAGCAGTTTGAGGCTGGGAAATCAAGAGACCCAGTACTTC,CASSLRLGNQETQYF
TRBJ2-3,NA,TRBV29-1,NA,TGCAGCGTTGAACTTCGGGGTAGTCGAACAGATACGCAGTATTTT,CSVELRGSRTDTQYF
TRBJ1-1,NA,TRBV6-1,few,TGTGCCAGCAGTGAAATAGGGTTGGGCACTGAAGCTTTCTTT,CASSEIGLGTEAFF
TRBJ1-1,NA,TRBV14,few,TGTGCCAGCAGTTTAGGGGGGCCTCATAACACTGAAGCTTTCTTT,CASSLGGPHNTEAFF
TRBJ2-7,TRBD2,TRBV29-1,NA,TGCAGCGTCATCCGCCTCGGGAGGGCCAACGAGCAGTACTTC,CSVIRLGRANEQYF
TRBJ2-4,NA,TRBV20-1,NA,TGCAGTGCTAGCATAACAGGCAGATTAGCCAAAAACATTCAGTACTTC,CSASITGRLAKNIQYF
TRBJ2-7,NA,TRBV12-3/TRBV12-4,few,TGTGCCAGCAGCCCTAGCGTCTCCTACGAGCAGTACTTC,CASSPSVSYEQYF
TRBJ2-1,NA,TRBV10-2,NA,TGCGCCAGCAGCCAGAGTCCGGGACGGTCTTACAATGAGCAGTTCTTC,CASSQSPGRSYNEQFF
TRBJ2-1,TRBD2,TRBV11-1,NA,TGTGCCAGCAGCTTAGTTACCGGGGGGAATGGCTCCTACAATGAGCAGTTCTTC,CASSLVTGGNGSYNEQFF
TRBJ2-1,TRBD2,TRBV20-1,few,TGCAGTGCTCTACCACTAGCGGGGCACAATGAGCAGTTCTTC,CSALPLAGHNEQFF
TRBJ2-1,TRBD1,TRBV6-2/TRBV6-3,NA,TGTGCCAGCAGCCTCGTCGGGACAGAGACCTACAATGAGCAGTTCTTC,CASSLVGTETYNEQFF
TRBJ1-2,NA,TRBV29-1,NA,TGCAGCGTGTACAGGGCCCGACCCATCTATGGCTACACCTTC,CSVYRARPIYGYTF
TRBJ2-3,NA,TRBV18,few,TGTGCCAGCTCACCACCAGTAGCGACAGATACGCAGTATTTT,CASSPPVATDTQYF
TRBJ2-1,TRBD2,TRBV12-3/TRBV12-4,NA,TGTGCCAGCAGACACCCGACTAGCGGGGGAAACAATGAGCAGTTCTTC,CASRHPTSGGNNEQFF
TRBJ1-1,TRBD1,TRBV7-2,NA,TGTGCCAGCAGCTCCAGGGGGAACACTGAAGCTTTATTT,CASSSRGNTEALF
TRBJ2-3,NA,TRBV7-9,NA,TGTGCCAGCAGCCAGAGGGAGTTCAGCACAGATACGCAGTATTTT,CASSQREFSTDTQYF
TRBJ2-4,TRBD2,TRBV27,few,TGTGCCAGCAGTGGCCGACTAGCGGGTGGAGCCAAAAACATTCAGTACTTC,CASSGRLAGGAKNIQYF
TRBJ2-3,TRBD2,TRBV12-5,few,TGTGCTAGTGGAGCGGGAGGCGTGGATACGCAGTATTTT,CASGAGGVDTQYF
TRBJ2-1,TRBD2,TRBV6-5,NA,TGTGCCAGCAGTTACTCAACTAGCGGCCATAGGGAGCAGTTCTTC,CASSYSTSGHREQFF
TRBJ2-1,TRBD2,TRBV12-3/TRBV12-4,NA,TGTGCCAGCAGCCTAGGACTAGCCCACAATGAGCAGTTCTTC,CASSLGLAHNEQFF